A single sample is the source of the 7 T cell receptor beta chains below, sequenced in a study of blood T cell repertoires in COVID-19. The assay was immunoSEQ multiplex PCR, and TCRdb's table has in-frame clones only and misses some. The sample consists of 40,000 to 50,000 clones, about 82% of them appearing once. The sequenced sample was peripheral blood. These receptors were obtained from a woman aged 55-75 years with acute or convalescent COVID-19.

V usage is TRBV25-1 and J usage is TRBJ1-5, with D perhaps TRBD1 (6 bases). Trimming cost V 5 bases and J 7 bases, with 21 bases left between them. Germline values: CDR1 MGHDK, CDR2 SYGVNS. The CDR3 has 16 amino acids. CDR3 DNA: TGTGCCAGCAGTCCAAATGGGGTGACAGGTTCGCAGCCCCAGCATTTT. Its translation is CASSPNGVTGSQPQHF.

The CDR3 is CASNKRGGNEQFF. As DNA, the CDR3 is TGTGCCAGCAATAAGCGGGGGGGCAATGAGCAGTTCTTC. The genes are TRBV3-1 (or the pseudogene TRBV3-2) and TRBJ2-1; 10 nucleotides align to TRBD2. The CDR3 extends over 13 amino acids. The V gene's germline CDR1 is LGHDT and CDR2 YNNKEL (reference sequence). V dropped 7 bases and J dropped 6; count of bases not matched to a gene: 3.

This clone turned up a few times. The rearrangement uses TRBV19 and TRBJ1-6; TRBD1 agrees at 9 bases. The germline V gene encodes CDR1 LNHDA and CDR2 SQIVND (reference sequence). This CDR3 comprises 15 residues. Trimming removed 7 bases from V and 5 bases from J; junction bases left unmatched: 6. CDR3 in amino acids: CASKGQGTDNSPLHF. DNA for the CDR3: TGTGCCAGTAAGGGACAGGGAACGGATAATTCACCCCTCCACTTT.

The V gene is TRBV29-1, the J gene TRBJ1-2, with TRBD1 as a possible D gene (6 bases). The ends were cut back, 6 bases at V and 6 bases at J, with 14 bases in the middle. The germline gives CDR1 SQVTM, CDR2 ANQGSEA. The CDR3 length is 12 residues. CDR3 sequence reads: CSVEQGRNGYTF. CDR3 sequence (DNA): TGCAGCGTAGAACAGGGTCGAAATGGCTACACCTTC.

The rearrangement joins TRBV12-3 or TRBV12-4 to TRBJ1-5; TRBD1 matches 9 bases. After removal of 6 bases from V and 7 bases from J, the junction contained 1 base not matched to a gene. CDR3 length equals 12 residues. DNA of the CDR3: TGTGCCAGCAGGGGACAGGGCCAGCCCCAGCATTTT. Its protein product is CASRGQGQPQHF.

J is TRBJ2-2 and V is TRBV19; weak D call: TRBD2 (5 bases). Germline-derived CDR1 and CDR2 are LNHDA and SQIVND (reference sequence). This CDR3 is built from 16 residues. The germline V and J ends were trimmed by 4 bases and 4 bases, with 16 bases remaining between them. The CDR3 sequence is CASSTAELGGTGELFF. The CDR3, as DNA: TGTGCCAGTAGTACTGCCGAGTTAGGAGGCACCGGGGAGCTGTTTTTT.

V is TRBV2 and J is TRBJ1-2, with D maybe TRBD1 (5 bases). Trimming stripped 6 bases from V and 5 bases from J, with 19 bases between. CDR3 length: 15 amino acids. CDR1 and CDR2 from the germline V gene are SNHLY and FYNNEI. The CDR3 nucleotides read TGTGCCAGCAGAGTAGACGGGACTGAACTTTATGGCTACACCTTC. This translates into CASRVDGTELYGYTF.